The entry below gives a single TCR beta chain sequence along with its context. The antigen is unknown. The primer mix had 60 Vbeta and 13 Jbeta primers. Assay used: immunoSEQ multiplex PCR; TCRdb lists only in-frame clones, some missing. This table holds some 180,000 clones, 70% to 90% found once. This entry is derived from a study of cytomegalovirus exposure and HLA in healthy donors. The CDR3 has 16 amino acids. The V and J ends lost 6 bases and 8 bases, in that order; junction bases with no gene match: 12. Whole-study findings and limits: Cytomegalovirus status, reportedly, was diagnosed with high specificity and sensitivity by the classifier. Clonal expansion was found to be greater in HLA-associated TCR beta chains than in equally common others in a later analysis.

The origin of this receptor is a man under 40 in good health and CMV-seropositive. Sequencing was done on a sample of PBMCs. This chain joins TRBV5-3 and TRBJ2-2; TRBD2 aligns across 11 bases. TRBV5-3 is given ORF status, its function remaining uncertain. The CDR3 region is CARNNPGVAGGGELFF. The CDR3 DNA sequence: TGTGCCAGAAACAACCCTGGCGTAGCGGGAGGGGGGGAGCTGTTTTTT.